One sample yielded the 30 T cell receptor beta chains listed below, sequenced in a study of cytomegalovirus exposure and HLA in healthy donors. This PCR relied on a set of 60 Vbeta primers and 13 Jbeta primers. Here immunoSEQ multiplex PCR was the method, and the copy in TCRdb shows in-frame clones only, minus some. The table has about 95,000 clones, approximately 80% seen once. The sequenced sample was PBMCs. These receptors were taken from a man aged 30 to 45 in good health and CMV-seropositive.

This clone was counted a few times. V usage is TRBV28 and J usage is TRBJ2-6; D remains ambiguous. Germline V gene sequence: CDR1 MDHEN, CDR2 SYDVKM. This CDR3 contains 15 residues. V dropped 4 bases and J dropped 3 bases, with 10 bases sitting between them. CDR3 protein: CASSSPSGGANVLTF. The DNA for the CDR3 is TGTGCCAGCAGTTCCCCGTCGGGTGGGGCCAACGTCCTGACTTTC.

The J gene is TRBJ1-3, the V gene TRBV6-6; D might be TRBD1 (5 bases). The germline CDR1 and CDR2 sequences are MNHNY and SVGAGI (reference sequence). This CDR3 has 15 residues. V was pared by 10 bases and J by 0 bases, with 16 bases between. The CDR3 loop is CATRIRGASGNTIYF. The CDR3 region has the DNA TGTGCCACACGAATACGCGGGGCCTCTGGAAACACCATATATTTT.

V and J are TRBV7-2 and TRBJ1-4; D ambiguous. The CDR3 is 14 residues long. In germline, CDR1 is SGHTA, CDR2 FQGNSA. Trimming took off 2 bases at V and 3 bases at J, with 7 bases between the two ends. The CDR3 reads CASSLTAANEKLFF. The DNA for the CDR3 is TGTGCCAGCAGCTTAACAGCGGCTAATGAAAAACTGTTTTTT.

The table lists this clone with a count of one. The chain joins TRBV28 to TRBJ2-7; D is possibly TRBD2 (5 bases). Germline V gene data show CDR1 as MDHEN and CDR2 as SYDVKM. The CDR3 is 14 amino acids. V dropped 11 bases and J dropped 2 bases, with 19 bases sitting between them. CDR3 region: CASFSPGSTYEQYF. The CDR3 DNA sequence: TGTGCCTCATTCTCCCCGGGGTCTACCTACGAGCAGTACTTC.

This clone was observed once. The chain couples TRBV7-8 to TRBJ2-5; D is possibly TRBD2 (6 bases). The CDR3 contains 14 residues. CDR1 SGHVS and CDR2 FQNEAQ come from the germline V gene. V shed 11 bases and J shed 4 bases, with 20 bases lying between them. The CDR3 DNA follows: TGTGCCGGCCTCGACCCGGGGGTTGGAGAGACCCAGTACTTC. Translated, it gives CAGLDPGVGETQYF. The full variable domain, completed using reference TRBV7-8 and TRBJ2-5, is GAGVSQSPRYKVAKRGQDVALRCDPISGHVSLFWYQQALGQGPEFLTYFQNEAQLDKSGLPSDRFFAERPEGSVSTLKIQRTQQEDSAVYLCAGLDPGVGETQYFGPGTRLLVL.

The rearrangement joins TRBV7-8 to TRBJ1-3; no firm D call. Between the trimmed V and J ends, which lost 1 base and 0 bases, there was a span of 4 bases. Germline values: CDR1 SGHVS, CDR2 FQNEAQ. The length of the CDR3 is 14 residues. The CDR3 bases are TGTGCCAGCAGCTTAGGCAGCTCTGGAAACACCATATATTTT. Protein product: CASSLGSSGNTIYF.

The chain combines TRBV4-1 with TRBJ2-2, with D unresolved. Trimming took 4 bases from V and 1 from J, leaving 4 bases between them. Germline values: CDR1 MGHRA, CDR2 YSYEKL. The CDR3 has 13 amino acids. CDR3 loop: CASSPKNTGELFF. The DNA for the CDR3 is TGCGCCAGCAGCCCCAAGAACACCGGGGAGCTGTTTTTT.

The chain uses TRBV7-2 and TRBJ1-6; D is unclear. CDR1 and CDR2 from the germline V gene are SGHTA and FQGNSA. The CDR3 sequence is 15 residues long. The germline V and J ends were trimmed by 2 bases and 7 bases, with 12 bases remaining between them. The CDR3 region is CASSLTPSLNSPLHF. CDR3 DNA sequence: TGTGCCAGCAGCTTAACCCCCAGTTTGAATTCACCCCTCCACTTT.

The gene calls are TRBV5-6 and TRBJ2-7; 7 nucleotides line up with TRBD1. The V gene end was trimmed by 3 bases and the J gene end by 3 bases; junction bases not matched to a gene: 15. Germline assignment: CDR1 SGHDT and CDR2 YYEEEE. The CDR3 loop spans 17 amino acids. The CDR3 coding sequence is TGTGCCAGCAGCTCCGGGACAGCTCTCGCCCTACACTACGAGCAGTACTTC. Its translation is CASSSGTALALHYEQYF.

This chain joins TRBV4-2 and TRBJ2-5; 8 nucleotides match TRBD2. The CDR3 covers 16 residues. Trimming took 0 bases from V and 2 from J; bases not matched to a gene: 5. The germline gives CDR1 LGHNA, CDR2 YNFKEQ. CDR3 sequence: CASSQDEGGGQETQYF. The CDR3 DNA is TGTGCCAGCAGCCAAGATGAGGGCGGGGGGCAAGAGACCCAGTACTTC.

This sequence joins TRBV7-9 and TRBJ1-5; TRBD1 aligns across 9 bases. CDR1 is SEHNR and CDR2 is FQNEAQ in the germline V gene (reference sequence). V shed 3 bases, J shed 5 bases, and the junction held 5 bases outside the gene matches. The CDR3 loop spans 15 amino acids. CDR3 DNA: TGTGCCAGCAGCTTCGGGACAGGGAAACATCAGCCCCAGCATTTT. Its translation is CASSFGTGKHQPQHF.

CDR3 in DNA: TGTGCCAGCAGTCCCCTGGCATACACTGAAGCTTTCTTT. Residues: CASSPLAYTEAFF. V usage is TRBV6-1 and J usage is TRBJ1-1; D is unclear. Per the germline V gene, CDR1 is MNHNS and CDR2 is SASEGT. The V gene lost 5 bases and the J gene lost 3 bases, with 10 bases spanning the gap. The CDR3 is 13 residues long.

The V and J genes are TRBV9 and TRBJ1-1, with 10 bases fitting TRBD1. V lost 4 bases to trimming and J lost 7 bases; unmatched junction nucleotides: 7. Germline V lookup: CDR1 SGDLS, CDR2 YYNGEE. The CDR3 is 14 residues long. The CDR3 loop reads CASSFLDRGVEAFF. Here the CDR3 DNA reads TGTGCCAGCAGCTTTTTGGACAGGGGGGTTGAAGCTTTCTTT.

DNA of the CDR3: TGTGCCAGCAGTCCCACACAGGGGGCGGATGAGCAGTACTTC. Amino acid sequence: CASSPTQGADEQYF. V gene TRBV28 combines with J gene TRBJ2-7; 9 bases align to TRBD1. V trimming: 5 bases; J trimming: 7 bases; junction bases outside the gene matches: 9. Germline V CDR1 and CDR2: MDHEN, SYDVKM. This CDR3 has 14 amino acids.

This chain links TRBV5-1 with TRBJ2-2, with D possibly being TRBD2 (6 bases). Trimming removed 0 bases from V and 7 bases from J, with 13 bases in between. The CDR3 covers 15 residues. Per germline, CDR1 SGHRS and CDR2 YFSETQ. CDR3 coding DNA: TGCGCCAGCAGCTTGGGGGACTCGCGGGGCGGGGAGCTGTTTTTT. Its protein product is CASSLGDSRGGELFF.

This clone was picked up one time. V and J are TRBV30 and TRBJ1-1; D is unclear. CDR1 and CDR2 from the germline V gene are GTSNPN and SVGIG (reference sequence). V gave up 5 bases and J gave up 11 bases, with 15 bases separating them. CDR3 length equals 11 residues. The chain's CDR3 is CAWGGRVGAFF. The CDR3, as DNA: TGTGCCTGGGGTGGTCGGGTCGGGGCTTTCTTT.

V is TRBV30 and J is TRBJ1-2, with 8 bases fitting TRBD1. The ends lost 1 base at V and 8 bases at J; junction bases unmatched: 12. Germline V CDR1 and CDR2: GTSNPN, SVGIG (reference sequence). The CDR3 is 15 amino acids. CDR3 DNA: TGTGCCTGGAGTGCCCCGGACAGGGAGAGAGGCGGCTACACCTTC. This codes for CAWSAPDRERGGYTF.

This sequence joins TRBV9 and TRBJ2-1; 8 nucleotides match TRBD1. The length of the CDR3 is 15 residues. CDR1 SGDLS and CDR2 YYNGEE come from the germline V gene. Unmatched junction bases numbered 4, after V lost 3 bases and J lost 2 bases. The CDR3 spells CASSGRTGPYNEQFF. The DNA of the CDR3 is TGTGCCAGCAGCGGACGGACAGGGCCCTACAATGAGCAGTTCTTC. The full variable domain, in which reference TRBV9 and TRBJ2-1 provide the parts outside the CDR3, is DSGVTQTPKHLITATGQRVTLRCSPRSGDLSVYWYQQSLDQGLQFLIQYYNGEERAKGNILERFSAQQFPDLHSELNLSSLELGDSALYFCASSGRTGPYNEQFFGPGTRLTVL.

This clone showed up just a few times. This chain links TRBV30 with TRBJ1-2; D is possibly TRBD1 (6 bases). The CDR3 consists of 15 residues. V was cut by 0 bases and J by 6 bases, with 17 bases left in between. The germline CDR1 and CDR2 sequences are GTSNPN and SVGIG (reference sequence). The DNA of the CDR3 is TGTGCCTGGAGTGTACCCTCGCCAGGGGAGAATGGCTACACCTTC. Protein: CAWSVPSPGENGYTF.

This clone was seen more than once but under ten times. CDR3 sequence: CASSAILAGEEETQYF. The CDR3 DNA reads as TGTGCCAGCAGCGCAATTCTAGCGGGAGAGGAGGAGACCCAGTACTTC. V is TRBV13 and J is TRBJ2-5, with 10 bases aligning to TRBD2. Trimming removed 5 bases from V and 5 bases from J; junction bases left unmatched: 11. Germline CDR1 PRHDT, CDR2 FYEKMQ (reference sequence). This CDR3 has 16 amino acids.

This clone was recorded once. V gene TRBV5-4 combines with J gene TRBJ2-1, with 8 positions matching TRBD1. Germline values: CDR1 SGHNT, CDR2 YYREEE (reference sequence). This CDR3 spans 14 amino acids. The V gene end was trimmed by 5 bases and the J gene end by 6 bases; junction bases not matched to a gene: 7. CDR3: CASRGQDPGNEQFF. The CDR3 DNA follows: TGTGCCAGCAGGGGACAGGACCCGGGCAATGAGCAGTTCTTC.

J is TRBJ1-5 and V is TRBV30; D unclear. The CDR3 consists of 13 residues. The V end lost 2 bases, the J end lost 4 bases, and 9 bases lay between the germline ends. From germline, CDR1 is GTSNPN and CDR2 SVGIG (reference sequence). This CDR3 is CAWSSDGNQPQHF. As DNA, the CDR3 is TGTGCCTGGAGTAGCGACGGGAATCAGCCCCAGCATTTT.

V and J are TRBV2 and TRBJ1-1, with D possibly being TRBD1 (5 bases). V lost 4 bases, J lost 3 bases, and 9 bases lay in between. The germline V gene encodes CDR1 SNHLY and CDR2 FYNNEI. The CDR3 is 13 residues long. CDR3 region: CASSGTPDTEAFF. The CDR3 bases are TGTGCCAGCAGTGGGACACCAGACACTGAAGCTTTCTTT.

V is TRBV19 and J is TRBJ2-1; possible D gene TRBD2, 5 bases. Germline V gives CDR1 LNHDA, CDR2 SQIVND (reference sequence). The CDR3 totals 13 residues. The ends were cut back, 1 base at V and 9 bases at J, with 10 bases in the middle. The CDR3 is CASSIVAGSEQFF. The CDR3 DNA reads TGTGCCAGTAGTATAGTCGCGGGCAGTGAGCAGTTCTTC.

The chain links TRBV30 to TRBJ2-1; 15 bases map to TRBD2. The CDR3 length is 15 residues. Trimming took 4 bases from V and 7 from J; bases not matched to a gene: 5. Germline loops: CDR1 GTSNPN, CDR2 SVGIG (reference sequence). The CDR3 spells CAWTFGLAGGNEQFF. CDR3 bases: TGTGCCTGGACCTTCGGACTAGCGGGAGGGAATGAGCAGTTCTTC. The full variable domain, with the rest looked up from reference TRBV30 and TRBJ2-1, is SQTIHQWPATLVQPVGSPLSLECTVEGTSNPNLYWYRQAAGRGLQLLFYSVGIGQISSEVPQNLSASRPQDRQFILSSKKLLLSDSGFYLCAWTFGLAGGNEQFFGPGTRLTVL.

The chain combines TRBV6-1 with TRBJ1-1; D is ambiguous. The CDR3 is 13 amino acids. Germline CDR1 MNHNS, CDR2 SASEGT. The V and J ends lost 4 bases and 5 bases respectively, with 11 bases between them. The CDR3 region is CASSVWEVTEAFF. Written as DNA, the CDR3 is TGTGCCAGCAGTGTTTGGGAGGTGACTGAAGCTTTCTTT.

The V gene is TRBV18, the J gene TRBJ1-2; D is uncertain. Germline lookup yields CDR1 KGHSH and CDR2 LQKENI. Trimming stripped 4 bases from V and 3 bases from J, with 15 bases between. The CDR3 is 15 amino acids. The CDR3 DNA reads TGTGCCAGCTCACAAGGAATGCAGACTTACTATGGCTACACCTTC. The encoded protein is CASSQGMQTYYGYTF.

This rearrangement joins TRBV5-1 to TRBJ2-5; 8 bases map to TRBD2. This CDR3 is built from 17 residues. V dropped 3 bases and J dropped 0; count of bases not matched to a gene: 10. The V gene's germline CDR1 is SGHRS and CDR2 YFSETQ. The CDR3 nucleotides are TGCGCCAGCAGCTCTACCCCTAGCGGGTCGTACCAAGAGACCCAGTACTTC. Residues: CASSSTPSGSYQETQYF.

The rearrangement joins TRBV5-6 to TRBJ1-1; D is possibly TRBD1 (6 bases). V was pared by 0 bases and J by 6 bases, with 15 bases between. This CDR3 comprises 15 residues. Germline V gene lookup returns CDR1 SGHDT and CDR2 YYEEEE. CDR3 sequence: CASSLARQGRAEAFF. CDR3 in DNA: TGTGCCAGCAGCTTGGCCAGGCAGGGGAGAGCTGAAGCTTTCTTT.

This sequence joins TRBV15 and TRBJ2-7, with D possibly matching TRBD2 (7 bases). The length of the CDR3 is 13 residues. CDR1 is LNHNV, CDR2 YYDKDF, per germline (reference sequence). The ends were cut back, 0 bases at V and 6 bases at J, with 9 bases in the middle. Written as DNA, the CDR3 is TGTGCCACCAGCAGAGATGGGGGGGCCGAGCAGTACTTC. Translation gives CATSRDGGAEQYF.